This is a list of T cell receptor beta chains from one sample in a study of molecular identifiers for immune sequencing clone quantification. Each CDR3 protein gets one entry after TCRdb re-called the PCR reads with MiXCR. The sample shows approximately 670,000 distinct CDR3 sequences, just under 20% of them seen only once. What was sequenced was naive CD8+ T cells from blood, with Jurkat cell RNA spiked in. These receptor sequences come from a human donor in good health. Some libraries in this study had Jurkat cell RNA spiked in. CDR3s include the opening cysteine and the closing phenylalanine or tryptophan. Each record gives: V gene, D gene, clone size, J gene, CDR3 DNA, CDR3 protein. A D gene is named only where the DNA matches it firmly. A row's size may be missing; if present it is once, few, many or a size class.

V gene: TRBV20-1
D gene: NA
clone size: many
J gene: TRBJ1-3
CDR3 DNA: TGCAGTGCCGTGACCGTAGTCTCTGGAAACACCATATATTTT
CDR3 protein: CSAVTVVSGNTIYF

V gene: TRBV14
D gene: NA
clone size: few
J gene: TRBJ2-5
CDR3 DNA: TGTGCCAGCAGCCAGAACCTTGGGTACAGCTCCCCGGGGGAGACCCAGTACTTC
CDR3 protein: CASSQNLGYSSPGETQYF

V gene: TRBV6-6
D gene: NA
clone size: NA
J gene: TRBJ2-3
CDR3 DNA: TGTGCCGGCAGTCATCAAGGTGATACGCAGTATTTT
CDR3 protein: CAGSHQGDTQYF

V gene: TRBV6-5
D gene: NA
clone size: many
J gene: TRBJ1-5
CDR3 DNA: TGTGCCAGCCAATCGTACAGGGATAGCAATCAGCCCCAGCATTTT
CDR3 protein: CASQSYRDSNQPQHF

V gene: TRBV15
D gene: NA
clone size: NA
J gene: TRBJ2-1
CDR3 DNA: TGTGCCACCAGCAGAGGCCACGACTTTTCCCGCTACAATGAGCAGTTCTTC
CDR3 protein: CATSRGHDFSRYNEQFF

V gene: TRBV9
D gene: NA
clone size: NA
J gene: TRBJ2-7
CDR3 DNA: TGTGCCAGCAGCGTAGGGTGGGGGGCCTACGAGCAGTACTTC
CDR3 protein: CASSVGWGAYEQYF

V gene: TRBV11-2
D gene: NA
clone size: NA
J gene: TRBJ1-6
CDR3 DNA: TGTGCCAGCAGCGCCGGATACTATAATTCACCCCTCCACTTT
CDR3 protein: CASSAGYYNSPLHF

V gene: TRBV19
D gene: TRBD2
clone size: many
J gene: TRBJ2-1
CDR3 DNA: TGTGCCAGTAGTAAGCGGGGGGCTTACAATGAGCAGTTCTTC
CDR3 protein: CASSKRGAYNEQFF

V gene: TRBV20-1
D gene: NA
clone size: many
J gene: TRBJ1-1
CDR3 DNA: TGCAGTGCTAGAGCCCCGTTAGGCCCTTCGAACACTGAAGCTTTCTTT
CDR3 protein: CSARAPLGPSNTEAFF

V gene: TRBV12-3/TRBV12-4
D gene: NA
clone size: NA
J gene: TRBJ2-7
CDR3 DNA: TGTGCCAGCACCCTAACTGGGCCAGGGTCGCACGAGCAGTACTTC
CDR3 protein: CASTLTGPGSHEQYF

V gene: TRBV6-5
D gene: TRBD1
clone size: NA
J gene: TRBJ1-2
CDR3 DNA: TGTGCCAGCAGCGGGACAGGAGGTTTGGATGGCTACACCTTC
CDR3 protein: CASSGTGGLDGYTF

V gene: TRBV28
D gene: NA
clone size: many
J gene: TRBJ2-7
CDR3 DNA: TGTGCCAGCAGTTTAGTGCACGAGCAGTACTTC
CDR3 protein: CASSLVHEQYF

V gene: TRBV23-1
D gene: NA
clone size: NA
J gene: TRBJ2-2
CDR3 DNA: NA
CDR3 protein: CASKQRSPGSCFF

V gene: TRBV20-1
D gene: NA
clone size: many
J gene: TRBJ1-1
CDR3 DNA: TGCAGTGCTAGTTACAACACTGAAGCTTTCTTT
CDR3 protein: CSASYNTEAFF

V gene: TRBV7-9
D gene: NA
clone size: NA
J gene: TRBJ1-1
CDR3 DNA: TGTACCAGCAGCAAGGTGGACAGACCGAACACTGAAGCTTTCTTT
CDR3 protein: CTSSKVDRPNTEAFF

V gene: TRBV29-1
D gene: NA
clone size: many
J gene: TRBJ2-7
CDR3 DNA: TGCAGCGTCGCGGGGGCCCACGAGCAGTACTTC
CDR3 protein: CSVAGAHEQYF